These T cell receptor beta chains were read from a single sample in a study of blood T cell repertoires in COVID-19. The data were produced by immunoSEQ multiplex PCR, yet TCRdb's version contains in-frame clones alone and is incomplete. The sample shows about 350,000 clones, approximately 89% of them seen only once. The sample consisted of peripheral blood. These receptors came from a woman between 55 and 75 years old with COVID-19, enrolled during active disease. Each CDR3 is given with its conserved first and last residue. The D gene is left open where the match is weak. Only part of the rows carry a size: once, few, many, or a class if the clone is expanded.

j_gene: TRBJ2-7
d_gene: .
len: 14
abundance: .
v_gene: TRBV11-2
CDR3aa: CASSFGTGFYEQYF
CDR3nt: TGTGCCAGCAGCTTTGGCACAGGGTTCTACGAGCAGTACTTC

j_gene: TRBJ1-2
d_gene: .
len: 12
abundance: .
v_gene: TRBV6-6
CDR3aa: CATKQTPEGYTF
CDR3nt: TGTGCCACCAAGCAAACCCCCGAGGGCTACACCTTC

j_gene: TRBJ1-2
d_gene: .
len: 14
abundance: .
v_gene: TRBV5-4
CDR3aa: CASSIDRADYGYTF
CDR3nt: TGTGCCAGCAGCATCGACAGAGCAGACTATGGCTACACCTTC

j_gene: TRBJ2-5
d_gene: .
len: 11
abundance: .
v_gene: TRBV7-8
CDR3aa: CASSPAETQYF
CDR3nt: TGTGCCAGCAGCCCCGCGGAGACCCAGTACTTC

j_gene: TRBJ2-3
d_gene: .
len: 13
abundance: .
v_gene: TRBV7-9
CDR3aa: CASSTSRTDTQYF
CDR3nt: TGTGCCAGCAGCACATCGAGGACAGATACGCAGTATTTT

j_gene: TRBJ2-3
d_gene: TRBD2
len: 16
abundance: .
v_gene: TRBV7-2
CDR3aa: CASNLGGGAGPDTQYF
CDR3nt: TGTGCCAGCAACTTAGGCGGGGGGGCAGGTCCAGATACGCAGTATTTT

j_gene: TRBJ1-1
d_gene: .
len: 10
abundance: .
v_gene: TRBV6-6
CDR3aa: CASSAQEAFF
CDR3nt: TGTGCCAGCAGTGCGCAAGAAGCTTTCTTT

j_gene: TRBJ1-2
d_gene: .
len: 12
abundance: .
v_gene: TRBV5-1
CDR3aa: CASRYNTYGYTF
CDR3nt: TGCGCCAGCAGATACAATACCTATGGCTACACCTTC

j_gene: TRBJ2-2
d_gene: .
len: 13
abundance: .
v_gene: TRBV19
CDR3aa: CASPRVSTGELFF
CDR3nt: TGTGCCAGTCCCAGGGTTTCCACCGGGGAGCTGTTTTTT

j_gene: TRBJ2-3
d_gene: .
len: 17
abundance: .
v_gene: TRBV4-1
CDR3aa: CASSQVGIGESTDTQYF
CDR3nt: TGCGCCAGCAGCCAAGTAGGTATCGGGGAATCGACAGATACGCAGTATTTT

j_gene: TRBJ2-1
d_gene: TRBD1
len: 14
abundance: .
v_gene: TRBV2
CDR3aa: CASMLGQGAVEQFF
CDR3nt: TGTGCCAGCATGCTGGGCCAGGGGGCTGTAGAGCAGTTCTTC

j_gene: TRBJ1-4
d_gene: TRBD1
len: 13
abundance: .
v_gene: TRBV19
CDR3aa: CATKQGAGEKLFF
CDR3nt: TGTGCCACCAAACAGGGGGCGGGAGAAAAACTGTTTTTT

j_gene: TRBJ2-2
d_gene: TRBD2
len: 14
abundance: .
v_gene: TRBV5-6
CDR3aa: CASSRGEYTGELFF
CDR3nt: TGTGCCAGCAGTCGGGGGGAGTACACCGGGGAGCTGTTTTTT

j_gene: TRBJ1-2
d_gene: TRBD1
len: 13
abundance: .
v_gene: TRBV5-4
CDR3aa: CASSFDREYGYTF
CDR3nt: TGTGCCAGCAGCTTTGACAGGGAATATGGCTACACCTTC

j_gene: TRBJ2-1
d_gene: TRBD2
len: 15
abundance: once
v_gene: TRBV11-2
CDR3aa: CASSLGLAGYNEQFF
CDR3nt: TGTGCCAGCAGCTTAGGTCTAGCGGGCTACAATGAGCAGTTCTTC

j_gene: TRBJ1-4
d_gene: .
len: 15
abundance: .
v_gene: TRBV25-1
CDR3aa: CASSEPGTRRSKLFF
CDR3nt: TGTGCCAGCAGTGAACCCGGGACTCGGAGGTCAAAACTGTTTTTT

j_gene: TRBJ1-3
d_gene: .
len: 18
abundance: .
v_gene: TRBV5-4
CDR3aa: CASSLKGTGEGNRNTIYF
CDR3nt: TGTGCCAGCAGCTTGAAGGGGACTGGGGAGGGGAATAGAAACACCATATATTTT

j_gene: TRBJ1-3
d_gene: TRBD1
len: 16
abundance: .
v_gene: TRBV11-2
CDR3aa: CASSLGQGASGNTIYF
CDR3nt: TGTGCCAGCAGCCTCGGACAGGGGGCATCTGGAAACACCATATATTTT